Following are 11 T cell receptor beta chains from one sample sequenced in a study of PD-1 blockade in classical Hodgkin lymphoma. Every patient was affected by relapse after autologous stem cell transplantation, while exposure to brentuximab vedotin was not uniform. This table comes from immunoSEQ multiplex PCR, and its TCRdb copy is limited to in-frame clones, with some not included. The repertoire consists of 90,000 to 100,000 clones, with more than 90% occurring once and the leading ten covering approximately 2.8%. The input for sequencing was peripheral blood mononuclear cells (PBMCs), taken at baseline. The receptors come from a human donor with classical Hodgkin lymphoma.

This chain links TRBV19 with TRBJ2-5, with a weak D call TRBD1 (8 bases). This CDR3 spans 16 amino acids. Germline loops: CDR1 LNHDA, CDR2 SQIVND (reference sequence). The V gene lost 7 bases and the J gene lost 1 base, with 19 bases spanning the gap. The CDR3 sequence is CASNSGGQVAQETQYF. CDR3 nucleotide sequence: TGTGCCAGTAATTCGGGGGGACAGGTAGCCCAAGAGACCCAGTACTTC.

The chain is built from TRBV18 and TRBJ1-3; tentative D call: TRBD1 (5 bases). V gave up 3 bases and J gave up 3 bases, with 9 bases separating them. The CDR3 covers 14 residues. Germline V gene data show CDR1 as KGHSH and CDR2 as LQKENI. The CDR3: CASSPSRDGNTIYF. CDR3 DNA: TGTGCCAGCTCACCGAGCAGGGATGGAAACACCATATATTTT.

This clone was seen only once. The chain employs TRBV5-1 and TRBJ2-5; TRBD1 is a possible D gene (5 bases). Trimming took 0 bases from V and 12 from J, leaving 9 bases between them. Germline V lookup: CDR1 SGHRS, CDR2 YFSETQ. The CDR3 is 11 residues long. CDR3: CASSLAGHEYF. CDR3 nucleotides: TGCGCCAGCAGCTTGGCCGGACACGAGTACTTC.

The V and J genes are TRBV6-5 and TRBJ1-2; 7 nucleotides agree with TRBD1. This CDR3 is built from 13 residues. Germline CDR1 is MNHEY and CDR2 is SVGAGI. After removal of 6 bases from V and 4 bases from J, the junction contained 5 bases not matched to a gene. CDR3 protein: CASRDRRAYGYTF. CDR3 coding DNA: TGTGCCAGCAGGGACAGGAGGGCCTATGGCTACACCTTC.

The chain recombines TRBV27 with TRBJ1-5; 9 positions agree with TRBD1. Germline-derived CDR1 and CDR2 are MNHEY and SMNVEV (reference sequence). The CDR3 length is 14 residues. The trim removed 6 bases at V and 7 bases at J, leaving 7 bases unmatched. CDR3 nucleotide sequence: TGTGCCAGCAGCCCGGGACAGGGAGGACAGCCCCAGCATTTT. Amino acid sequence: CASSPGQGGQPQHF.

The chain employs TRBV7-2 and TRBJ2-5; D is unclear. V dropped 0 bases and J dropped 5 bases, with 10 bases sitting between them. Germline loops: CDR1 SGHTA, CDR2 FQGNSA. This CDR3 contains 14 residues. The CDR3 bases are TGTGCCAGCAGCTTAGCGCTCAACTCTGAGACCCAGTACTTC. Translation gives CASSLALNSETQYF.

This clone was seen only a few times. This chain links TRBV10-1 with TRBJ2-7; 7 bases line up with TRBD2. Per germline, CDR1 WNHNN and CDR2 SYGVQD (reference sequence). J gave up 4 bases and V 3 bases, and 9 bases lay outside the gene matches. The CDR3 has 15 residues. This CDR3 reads CASSDGRGAAYEQYF. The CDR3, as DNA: TGCGCCAGCAGTGATGGGAGGGGTGCGGCGTACGAGCAGTACTTC.

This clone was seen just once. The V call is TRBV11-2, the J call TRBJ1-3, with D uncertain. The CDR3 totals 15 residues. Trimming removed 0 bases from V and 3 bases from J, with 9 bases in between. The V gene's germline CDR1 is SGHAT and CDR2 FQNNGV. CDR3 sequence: CASSLDLGRGNTIYF. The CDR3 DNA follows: TGTGCCAGCAGCTTAGATCTCGGCCGTGGAAACACCATATATTTT.

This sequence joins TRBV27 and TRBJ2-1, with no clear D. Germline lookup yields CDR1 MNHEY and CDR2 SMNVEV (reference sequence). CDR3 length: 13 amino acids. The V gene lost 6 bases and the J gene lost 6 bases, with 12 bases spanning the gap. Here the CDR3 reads CASRYHRSNEQFF. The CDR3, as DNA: TGTGCCAGCAGATACCATAGGTCCAATGAGCAGTTCTTC.

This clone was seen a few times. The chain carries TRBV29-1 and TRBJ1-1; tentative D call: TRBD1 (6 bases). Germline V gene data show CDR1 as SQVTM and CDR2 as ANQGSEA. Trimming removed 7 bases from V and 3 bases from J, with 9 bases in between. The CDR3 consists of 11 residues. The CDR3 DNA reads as TGCAGCGCAGGGGAGCACACTGAAGCTTTCTTT. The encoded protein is CSAGEHTEAFF.

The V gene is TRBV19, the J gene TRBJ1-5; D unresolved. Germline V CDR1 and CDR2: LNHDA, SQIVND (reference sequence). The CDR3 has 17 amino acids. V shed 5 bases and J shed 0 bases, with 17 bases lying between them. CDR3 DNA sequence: TGTGCCAGTAGTGAATGGCCAGCGTTGGATAGCAATCAGCCCCAGCATTTT. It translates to CASSEWPALDSNQPQHF.